A few counts support the clone carrying this T cell receptor beta chain. The antigen is unknown. V was shortened by 2 bases and J by 6 bases, with 22 bases between the two germline ends. The CDR3 length is 17 residues. The germline V gene encodes CDR1 MGHRA and CDR2 YSYEKL. The source of the sample is a study of T cells after yellow fever vaccination. Study information: The SMART-Seq v4 Ultra Low Input method served to prepare the low-cell-number fractions. Study-wide results and limits: Post-booster reappearance was seen for most primary-vaccination clones (around 96% CD4, around 88% CD8). Faster peaking, at day 5 versus 15, marked a secondary response that was weaker.

For TCR, cDNA came from 5'RACE template switching, which added a universal primer site and UMIs. One entry per CDR3 protein, called by TCRdb with MiXCR from the 5' RACE reads. This sample has 200,000 to 250,000 distinct CDR3 sequences, with roughly 3.3% found just once. The sequence was collected from a man aged 18 to 29 who received the YFV17D yellow fever vaccine. V is TRBV4-1 and J is TRBJ1-2; D may be TRBD1 (5 bases). The material sequenced was CD4+ T cells sorted from PBMCs, taken 10 days after the yellow fever booster vaccination. The CDR3 DNA follows: TGCGCCAGCAGCCAACCCCTCAGGGTGGTGGGTGAAGATGGCTACACCTTC. This gives the protein CASSQPLRVVGEDGYTF.